Below, one T cell receptor (beta chain) is given with its context. The antigen remains unidentified. Assay: immunoSEQ multiplex PCR; the TCRdb copy retains only in-frame clones and omits some. The sample records 2,000 or so clones, around 74% being singletons. Noted time point: second of two pre-therapy site-matched biopsies about two months apart. Before and after PD-1 blockade, biopsies were collected from the same primary tumor site. This entry belongs to a study of T cells in tumors after PD-1 blockade. Across the study: Daily vismodegib 150 mg continued in a subset of anti-PD-1-treated patients. On average, tumor samples gave about 25,000 TCR templates and approximately 6,000 unique clonotypes.

The study's findings and limits: Some novel exhausted tumor clones appeared in pre-treatment blood, suggesting peripheral recruitment.

V dropped 4 bases and J dropped 6 bases, with 21 bases sitting between them. Per the germline V gene, CDR1 is LGHDT and CDR2 is YNNKEL (reference sequence). The CDR3 has 16 amino acids. V gene TRBV3-1 (or the pseudogene TRBV3-2) combines with J gene TRBJ1-2, with D perhaps TRBD1 (6 bases). This specimen was tumor tissue, taken before anti-PD-1 treatment. This receptor was identified in a human donor with basal cell carcinoma. CDR3 in DNA: TGTGCCAGCAGCCCTACACATCTTATACAGGGAGATGGCTACACCTTC. Amino acid sequence: CASSPTHLIQGDGYTF.